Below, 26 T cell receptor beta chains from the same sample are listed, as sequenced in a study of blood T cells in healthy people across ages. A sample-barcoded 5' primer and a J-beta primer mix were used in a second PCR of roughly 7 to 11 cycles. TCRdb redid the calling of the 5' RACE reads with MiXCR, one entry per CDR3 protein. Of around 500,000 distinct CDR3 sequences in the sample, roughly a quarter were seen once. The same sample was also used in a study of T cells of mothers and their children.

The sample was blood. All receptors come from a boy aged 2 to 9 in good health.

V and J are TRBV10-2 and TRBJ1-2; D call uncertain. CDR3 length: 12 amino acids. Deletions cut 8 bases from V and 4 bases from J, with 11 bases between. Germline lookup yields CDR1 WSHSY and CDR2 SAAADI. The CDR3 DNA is TGCGCCAGCCGAGACAAGAGCTATGGCTACACCTTC. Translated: CASRDKSYGYTF.

CDR3 DNA: TGTGCCAGCAGTTACCCGGGACAGGGTGGGACTAGTGGATACAATGAGCAGTTCTTC. Translated, it gives CASSYPGQGGTSGYNEQFF. The gene calls are TRBV6-2 or TRBV6-3 and TRBJ2-1; tentative D call: TRBD1 (9 bases). Germline V CDR1 and CDR2: MNHEY, SVGEGT. This CDR3 spans 19 amino acids. V lost 2 bases and J 4 bases, leaving 24 bases between the germline ends.

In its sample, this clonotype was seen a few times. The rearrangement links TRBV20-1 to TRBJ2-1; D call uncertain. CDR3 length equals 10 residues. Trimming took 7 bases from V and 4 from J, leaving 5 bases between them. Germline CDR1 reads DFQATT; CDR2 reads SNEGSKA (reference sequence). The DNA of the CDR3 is TGCAGTGTGAAGTACAATGAGCAGTTCTTC. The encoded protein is CSVKYNEQFF.

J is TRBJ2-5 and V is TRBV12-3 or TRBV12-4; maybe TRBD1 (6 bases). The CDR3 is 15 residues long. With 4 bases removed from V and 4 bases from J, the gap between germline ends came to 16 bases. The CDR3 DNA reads TGTGCCAGCAGTTCACACGGGACAATTCTAGAGACCCAGTACTTC. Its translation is CASSSHGTILETQYF.

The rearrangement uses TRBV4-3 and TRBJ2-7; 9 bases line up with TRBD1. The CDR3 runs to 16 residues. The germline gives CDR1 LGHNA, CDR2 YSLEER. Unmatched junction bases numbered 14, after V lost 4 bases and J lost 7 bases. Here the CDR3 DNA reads TGCGCCAGCAGCCCCGGGGGACAGGGATGGACTGGTGAGCAGTACTTC. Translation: CASSPGGQGWTGEQYF.

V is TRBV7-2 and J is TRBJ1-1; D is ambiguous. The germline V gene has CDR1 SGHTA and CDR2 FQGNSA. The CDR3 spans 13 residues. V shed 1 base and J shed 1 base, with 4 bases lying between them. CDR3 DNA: TGTGCCAGCAGCTTAGTCACGAACACTGAAGCTTTCTTT. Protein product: CASSLVTNTEAFF.

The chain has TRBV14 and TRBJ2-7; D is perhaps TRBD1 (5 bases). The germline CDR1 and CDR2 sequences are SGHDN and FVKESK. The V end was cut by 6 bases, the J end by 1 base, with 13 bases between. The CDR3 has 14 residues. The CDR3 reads CASSRGYPSYEQYF. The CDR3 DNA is TGTGCCAGCAGTAGGGGCTACCCTTCCTACGAGCAGTACTTC. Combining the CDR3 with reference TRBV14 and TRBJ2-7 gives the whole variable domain EAGVTQFPSHSVIEKGQTVTLRCDPISGHDNLYWYRRVMGKEIKFLLHFVKESKQDESGMPNNRFLAERTGGTYSTLKVQPAELEDSGVYFCASSRGYPSYEQYFGPGTRLTVT.

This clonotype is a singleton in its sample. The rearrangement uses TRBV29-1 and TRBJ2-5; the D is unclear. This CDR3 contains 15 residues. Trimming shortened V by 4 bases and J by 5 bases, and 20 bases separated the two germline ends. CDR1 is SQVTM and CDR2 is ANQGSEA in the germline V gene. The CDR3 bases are TGCAGCGTTGTAGAATACCCTGACCTTGGGGAGACCCAGTACTTC. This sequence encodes CSVVEYPDLGETQYF.

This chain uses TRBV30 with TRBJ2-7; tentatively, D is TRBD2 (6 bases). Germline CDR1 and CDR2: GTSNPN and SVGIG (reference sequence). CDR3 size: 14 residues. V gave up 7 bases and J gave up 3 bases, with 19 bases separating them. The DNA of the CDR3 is TGTGCCTACTCCAGCGGGCAGACGAACTACGAGCAGTACTTC. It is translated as CAYSSGQTNYEQYF.

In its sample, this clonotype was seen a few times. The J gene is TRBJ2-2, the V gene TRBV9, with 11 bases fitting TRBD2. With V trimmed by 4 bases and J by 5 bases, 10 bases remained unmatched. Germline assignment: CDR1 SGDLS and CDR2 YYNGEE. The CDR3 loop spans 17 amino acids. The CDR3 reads CASSTKPWTSGTGELFF. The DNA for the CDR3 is TGTGCCAGCAGCACGAAGCCCTGGACTAGCGGGACCGGGGAGCTGTTTTTT.

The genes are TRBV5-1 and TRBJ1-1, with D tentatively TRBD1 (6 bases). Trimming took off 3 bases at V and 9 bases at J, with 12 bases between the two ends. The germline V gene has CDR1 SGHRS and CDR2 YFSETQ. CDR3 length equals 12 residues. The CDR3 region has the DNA TGCGCCAGCAGCTGGGACAACAACCAAGCTTTCTTT. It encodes CASSWDNNQAFF.

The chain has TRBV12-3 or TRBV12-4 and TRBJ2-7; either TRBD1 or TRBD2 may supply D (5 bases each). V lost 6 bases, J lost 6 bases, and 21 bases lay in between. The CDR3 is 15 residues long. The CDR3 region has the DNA TGTGCCAGCAGGCAAGACGAGGGGTTCCGATTCGAGCAGTACTTC. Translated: CASRQDEGFRFEQYF.

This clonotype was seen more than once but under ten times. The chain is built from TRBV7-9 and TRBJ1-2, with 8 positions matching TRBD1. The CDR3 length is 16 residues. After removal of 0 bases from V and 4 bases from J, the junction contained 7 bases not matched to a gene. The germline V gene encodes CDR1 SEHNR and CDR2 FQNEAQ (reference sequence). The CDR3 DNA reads TGTGCCAGCAGCTTAGCGGGGGACAGGAACCTCTATGGCTACACCTTC. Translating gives CASSLAGDRNLYGYTF.

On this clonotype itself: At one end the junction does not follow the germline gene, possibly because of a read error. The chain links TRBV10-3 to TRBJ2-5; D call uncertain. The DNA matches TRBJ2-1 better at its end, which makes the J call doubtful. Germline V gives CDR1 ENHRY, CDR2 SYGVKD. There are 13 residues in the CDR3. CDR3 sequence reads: CAISESPNNEQFF. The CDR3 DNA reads TGTGCCATTAGTGAGTCGCCCAACAATGAGCAGTTCTTC.

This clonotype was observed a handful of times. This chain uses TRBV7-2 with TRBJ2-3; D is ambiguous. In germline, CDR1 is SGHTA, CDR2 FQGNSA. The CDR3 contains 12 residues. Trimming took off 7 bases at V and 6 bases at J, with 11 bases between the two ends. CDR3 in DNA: TGTGCCAGCACTGATGATGCGGATACGCAGTATTTT. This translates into CASTDDADTQYF.

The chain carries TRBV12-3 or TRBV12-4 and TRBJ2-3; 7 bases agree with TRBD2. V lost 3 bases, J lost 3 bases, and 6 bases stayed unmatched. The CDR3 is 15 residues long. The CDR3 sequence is CASSFPSGGTDTQYF. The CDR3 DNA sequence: TGTGCCAGCAGTTTCCCTAGCGGCGGAACAGATACGCAGTATTTT.

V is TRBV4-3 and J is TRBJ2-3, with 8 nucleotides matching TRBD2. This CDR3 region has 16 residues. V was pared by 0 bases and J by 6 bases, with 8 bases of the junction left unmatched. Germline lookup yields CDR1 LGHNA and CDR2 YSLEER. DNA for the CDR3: TGCGCCAGCAGCCAAGATTGGAGCGGGAGTATTGATACGCAGTATTTT. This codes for CASSQDWSGSIDTQYF.

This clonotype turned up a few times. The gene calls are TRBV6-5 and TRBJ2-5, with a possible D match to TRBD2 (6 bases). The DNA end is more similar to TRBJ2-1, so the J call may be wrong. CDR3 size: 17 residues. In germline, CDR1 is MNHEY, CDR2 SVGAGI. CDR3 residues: CASSYSGLSGLNNEQFF. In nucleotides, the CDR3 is TGTGCCAGCAGTTACTCGGGCCTCAGCGGGTTAAACAATGAGCAGTTCTTC.

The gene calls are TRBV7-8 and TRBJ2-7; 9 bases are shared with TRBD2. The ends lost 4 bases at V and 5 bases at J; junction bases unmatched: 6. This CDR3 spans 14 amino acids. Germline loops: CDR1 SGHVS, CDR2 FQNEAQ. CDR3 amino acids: CASSYRLADNEQYF. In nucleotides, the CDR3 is TGTGCCAGCAGCTACCGACTAGCGGATAACGAGCAGTACTTC. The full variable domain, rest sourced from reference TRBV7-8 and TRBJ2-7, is GAGVSQSPRYKVAKRGQDVALRCDPISGHVSLFWYQQALGQGPEFLTYFQNEAQLDKSGLPSDRFFAERPEGSVSTLKIQRTQQEDSAVYLCASSYRLADNEQYFGPGTRLTVT.

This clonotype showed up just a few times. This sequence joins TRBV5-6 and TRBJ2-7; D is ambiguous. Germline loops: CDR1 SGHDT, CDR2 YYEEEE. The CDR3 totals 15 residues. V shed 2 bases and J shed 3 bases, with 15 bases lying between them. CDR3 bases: TGTGCCAGCAGCTTAACGAGGATCAAAGACTACGAGCAGTACTTC. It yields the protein CASSLTRIKDYEQYF.

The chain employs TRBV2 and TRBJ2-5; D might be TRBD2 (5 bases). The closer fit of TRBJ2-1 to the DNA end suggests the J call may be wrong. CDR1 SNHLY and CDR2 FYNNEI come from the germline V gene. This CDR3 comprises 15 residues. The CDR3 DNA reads TGTGCCACCTACCCACTAGGACTCAAGTACAATGAGCAGTTCTTC. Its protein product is CATYPLGLKYNEQFF.

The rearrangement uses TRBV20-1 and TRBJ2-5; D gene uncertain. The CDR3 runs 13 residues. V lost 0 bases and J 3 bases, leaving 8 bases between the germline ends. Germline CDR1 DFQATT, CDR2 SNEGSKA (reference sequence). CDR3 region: CSARDPNKETQYF. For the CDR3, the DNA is TGCAGTGCTAGAGATCCCAATAAAGAGACCCAGTACTTC.

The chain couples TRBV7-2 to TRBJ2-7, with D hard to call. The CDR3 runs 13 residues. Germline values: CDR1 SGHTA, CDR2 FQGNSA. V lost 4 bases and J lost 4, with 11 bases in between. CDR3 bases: TGTGCCAGCAGCTCCCGGACCGTTTACGAGCAGTACTTC. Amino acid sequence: CASSSRTVYEQYF.

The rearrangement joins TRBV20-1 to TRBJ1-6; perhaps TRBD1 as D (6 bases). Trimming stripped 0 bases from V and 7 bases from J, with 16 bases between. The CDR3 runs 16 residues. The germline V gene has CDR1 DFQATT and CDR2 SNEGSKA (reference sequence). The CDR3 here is CSARDSGQRTNSPLHF. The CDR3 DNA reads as TGCAGTGCTAGAGATTCCGGACAGAGGACCAATTCACCCCTCCACTTT.

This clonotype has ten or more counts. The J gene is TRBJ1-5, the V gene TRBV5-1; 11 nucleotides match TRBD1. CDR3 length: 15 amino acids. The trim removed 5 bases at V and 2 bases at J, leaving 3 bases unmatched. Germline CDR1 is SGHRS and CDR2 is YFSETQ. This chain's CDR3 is CASSRTGGGNQPQHF. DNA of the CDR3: TGCGCCAGCAGTCGGACAGGGGGCGGCAATCAGCCCCAGCATTTT.

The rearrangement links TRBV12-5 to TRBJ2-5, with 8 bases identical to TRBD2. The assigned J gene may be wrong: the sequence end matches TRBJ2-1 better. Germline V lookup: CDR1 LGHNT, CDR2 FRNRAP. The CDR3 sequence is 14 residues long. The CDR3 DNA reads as TGTGTACCGTGTCGGGAGGGCACCTACAATGAGCAGTTCTTC. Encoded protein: CVPCREGTYNEQFF.